This T cell receptor beta chain was found in a study of cytomegalovirus exposure and HLA in healthy donors. Findings and limits, study-wide: HLA-A and HLA-B allele assignments for most subjects were reportedly predicted accurately using TCR beta sequences. The study flagged roughly 160 TCR beta chains as cytomegalovirus-associated.

Primers for the PCR totalled 60 Vbeta and 13 Jbeta. Generated by immunoSEQ multiplex PCR, the TCRdb table keeps only in-frame clones and is missing some. The sample yields more than 150,000 clones, over 70% seen once. A note on this clone: Its antigen is undetermined.

Germline values: CDR1 SGHVS, CDR2 FNYEAQ. The CDR3 has 14 amino acids. The V and J ends lost 5 bases and 8 bases respectively, with 15 bases between them. Sequencing was performed on PBMCs. This TCR was recovered from a man aged 50-59 years in good health and CMV-seronegative. J is TRBJ1-4 and V is TRBV7-6; D is ambiguous. The CDR3 DNA reads TGTGCCAGCAGCCCACGGAACCCGGAGGAAAAACTGTTTTTT. This gives the protein CASSPRNPEEKLFF.